These 22 T cell receptor beta chains came from one sample sequenced in a study of T cell responses to AZD1222 COVID-19 vaccine. TCRdb keeps only in-frame clones here, not all; method: immunoSEQ multiplex PCR. The sample contains roughly 120,000 clones, approximately 84% of which appear only once. This specimen consisted of peripheral blood, obtained on day 0 of AZD1222 vaccination. These receptors all stem from an adult in good health.

The chain combines TRBV5-5 with TRBJ1-4, with 9 bases identical to TRBD1. V lost 5 bases and J lost 4; bases outside the gene matches: 9. Germline-derived CDR1 and CDR2 are SGHKS and YYEKEE (reference sequence). The CDR3 spans 16 residues. Written as DNA, the CDR3 is TGTGCCAGCAGTACCCAACCGACAGGGGGTAATGAAAAACTGTTTTTT. Translating it yields CASSTQPTGGNEKLFF.

The chain joins TRBV30 to TRBJ1-1; D is uncertain. Per germline, CDR1 GTSNPN and CDR2 SVGIG (reference sequence). V was trimmed by 0 bases and J by 1 base, leaving 9 bases between them. This CDR3 has 14 amino acids. The DNA of the CDR3 is TGTGCCTGGAGTGTAGGCGGGGAGAACACTGAAGCTTTCTTT. It encodes CAWSVGGENTEAFF.

This sequence joins TRBV12-3 or TRBV12-4 and TRBJ2-3; the D gene is possibly TRBD2 (7 bases). V lost 6 bases and J 14 bases, leaving 21 bases between the germline ends. The CDR3 runs 13 residues. CDR3 nucleotide sequence: TGTGCCAGCAGCCCTGCGTCGCGGGGGCCGCGGTATTTT. Its translation is CASSPASRGPRYF.

The chain recombines TRBV5-1 with TRBJ2-7; D is unresolved. This CDR3 contains 14 residues. V was clipped by 4 bases and J by 2 bases, with 13 bases between them. CDR1 and CDR2 from the germline V gene are SGHRS and YFSETQ. CDR3 coding DNA: TGCGCCAGCAGCCATCCCGAGGTAACCTACGAGCAGTACTTC. Amino acid sequence: CASSHPEVTYEQYF. Drawing the rest from reference TRBV5-1 and TRBJ2-7, the complete variable domain is KAGVTQTPRYLIKTRGQQVTLSCSPISGHRSVSWYQQTPGQGLQFLFEYFSETQRNKGNFPGRFSGRQFSNSRSEMNVSTLELGDSALYLCASSHPEVTYEQYFGPGTRLTVT.

The V gene is TRBV4-1, the J gene TRBJ2-3; a weak D match, TRBD2 (6 bases). This CDR3 has 14 residues. Germline CDR1 and CDR2: MGHRA and YSYEKL. Trimming removed 2 bases at V and 3 bases at J, with 9 bases between. The CDR3 nucleotides read TGCGCCAGCAGCCAATTTGCGGGGACAGATACGCAGTATTTT. Translation gives CASSQFAGTDTQYF.

The V call is TRBV3-1 (or the pseudogene TRBV3-2), the J call TRBJ2-5, with 9 nucleotides matching TRBD2. Germline lookup yields CDR1 LGHDT and CDR2 YNNKEL (reference sequence). The CDR3 covers 16 residues. V was clipped by 3 bases and J by 4 bases; unmatched bases: 9. CDR3 nucleotide sequence: TGTGCCAGCAGCCAGGAGTCTAGCGGGGTGGGAGAGACCCAGTACTTC. It translates to CASSQESSGVGETQYF.

The rearrangement joins TRBV10-3 to TRBJ2-1; maybe TRBD2 (6 bases). CDR1 and CDR2 (germline): ENHRY, SYGVKD. Trimming removed 0 bases at V and 13 bases at J, with 10 bases between. This CDR3 has 12 residues. The CDR3 sequence: CAISESEGTQFF. The CDR3 DNA reads TGTGCCATCAGTGAGTCGGAGGGGACTCAGTTCTTC.

The chain couples TRBV20-1 to TRBJ2-7; D gene unclear. Per germline, CDR1 DFQATT and CDR2 SNEGSKA (reference sequence). The CDR3 length is 12 residues. V lost 3 bases to trimming and J lost 6 bases, with 12 bases between them. The CDR3 region is CSASDVGFEQYF. CDR3 nucleotide sequence: TGCAGTGCTAGTGACGTGGGGTTCGAGCAGTACTTC.

This clone was seen at least ten times. The V and J genes are TRBV30 and TRBJ1-3, with D hard to call. The V gene lost 6 bases and the J gene lost 0 bases, with 12 bases spanning the gap. CDR1 is GTSNPN, CDR2 SVGIG, per germline (reference sequence). The CDR3 spans 14 residues. CDR3 residues: CACNTLPSGNTIYF. DNA for the CDR3: TGTGCCTGTAACACCCTGCCCTCTGGAAACACCATATATTTT.

The V gene is TRBV5-4, the J gene TRBJ2-3, with TRBD2 matching over 10 bases. Germline CDR1 SGHNT, CDR2 YYREEE (reference sequence). The CDR3 contains 15 residues. Trimming at V came to 1 base and at J to 8 bases, leaving 7 bases not matched to a gene. CDR3 bases: TGTGCCAGCAGCTTGAGCCTAGCGGGAGACGGTACGCAGTATTTT. This gives the protein CASSLSLAGDGTQYF.

The V and J genes are TRBV28 and TRBJ1-5, with D unresolved. The germline CDR1 and CDR2 sequences are MDHEN and SYDVKM. The CDR3 loop spans 13 amino acids. Trimming stripped 1 base from V and 5 bases from J, with 6 bases between. As DNA, the CDR3 is TGTGCCAGCAGTTTATATTCTGATCAGCCCCAGCATTTT. Protein product: CASSLYSDQPQHF.

Only a few counts were recorded for this clone. This chain connects TRBV27 to TRBJ1-2; D might be TRBD1 (5 bases). The ends were cut back, 4 bases at V and 3 bases at J, with 15 bases in the middle. CDR3 length equals 15 residues. The germline CDR1 and CDR2 sequences are MNHEY and SMNVEV (reference sequence). In DNA form, the CDR3 reads TGTGCCAGCAGTTCCCCCGGAGGGGCTGACTATGGCTACACCTTC. It is translated as CASSSPGGADYGYTF.

This clone was counted a single time. J is TRBJ2-5 and V is TRBV18; possible D gene TRBD1, 6 bases. The CDR3 has 14 residues. Germline V gene sequence: CDR1 KGHSH, CDR2 LQKENI. V was pared by 1 base and J by 4 bases, with 10 bases between. CDR3 amino acids: CASSPQQGLETQYF. CDR3 nucleotide sequence: TGTGCCAGCTCACCACAACAGGGTTTAGAGACCCAGTACTTC.

The sample holds a few counts of this clone. This chain links TRBV15 with TRBJ1-1, with D maybe TRBD1 (5 bases). CDR1 LNHNV and CDR2 YYDKDF come from the germline V gene (reference sequence). The length of the CDR3 is 12 residues. Trimming took 2 bases from V and 6 from J, leaving 7 bases between them. CDR3 loop: CATSRQGPEAFF. CDR3 nucleotides: TGTGCCACCAGCAGACAGGGACCTGAAGCTTTCTTT.

The chain couples TRBV4-3 to TRBJ2-7, with D unclear. Deletions cut 0 bases from V and 1 base from J, with 10 bases between. CDR3 size: 15 residues. CDR1 is LGHNA, CDR2 YSLEER, per germline. The CDR3 DNA sequence: TGCGCCAGCAGCCAAGAGGCTAGAGCTTCCTACGAGCAGTACTTC. Its translation: CASSQEARASYEQYF.

The J gene is TRBJ2-7, the V gene TRBV6-4, with 8 bases lining up with TRBD1. J lost 2 bases, V lost 3 bases, and 6 bases had no gene match. The CDR3 consists of 15 residues. The V gene's germline CDR1 is MRHNA and CDR2 SNTAGT. In nucleotides, the CDR3 is TGTGCCAGCAGTGAGGGTCAGGGGGCCCCCTACGAGCAGTACTTC. Translated: CASSEGQGAPYEQYF.

The chain carries TRBV4-1 and TRBJ2-3; the D is unclear. The germline CDR1 and CDR2 sequences are MGHRA and YSYEKL. Trimming removed 7 bases from V and 2 bases from J, with 10 bases in between. There are 13 residues in the CDR3. For the CDR3, the DNA is TGCGCCAGCAAGCTGGAGCTCACAGATACGCAGTATTTT. Translating gives CASKLELTDTQYF.

The V gene is TRBV7-9, the J gene TRBJ1-5, with D maybe TRBD1 (5 bases). Trimming removed 1 base at V and 6 bases at J, with 16 bases between. The length of the CDR3 is 16 residues. Germline V gene lookup returns CDR1 SEHNR and CDR2 FQNEAQ (reference sequence). CDR3 DNA sequence: TGTGCCAGCAGCTTAGGTCCGGGCCAGGGCCGTCAGCCCCAGCATTTT. Translated: CASSLGPGQGRQPQHF.

V gene TRBV18 combines with J gene TRBJ2-5, with TRBD1 matching 10 bases. Germline loops: CDR1 KGHSH, CDR2 LQKENI. The CDR3 spans 14 residues. With 5 bases clipped from V and 9 bases from J, the junction kept 9 bases outside the gene matches. CDR3 in amino acids: CASSTPGQGSAQYF. The CDR3, as DNA: TGTGCCAGCTCAACCCCGGGACAGGGGTCAGCCCAGTACTTC.

The rearrangement links TRBV5-6 to TRBJ2-6; tentatively, D is TRBD2 (7 bases). V gave up 4 bases and J gave up 4 bases, with 18 bases separating them. The length of the CDR3 is 17 residues. Germline CDR1 SGHDT, CDR2 YYEEEE. CDR3 residues: CASSTWGGAGGANVLTF. CDR3 nucleotide sequence: TGTGCCAGCAGCACCTGGGGGGGGGCTGGAGGGGCCAACGTCCTGACTTTC.

The chain employs TRBV7-9 and TRBJ2-7; 8 nucleotides line up with TRBD1. Germline-derived CDR1 and CDR2 are SEHNR and FQNEAQ (reference sequence). Trimming removed 5 bases from V and 2 bases from J; junction bases left unmatched: 17. The CDR3 is made up of 18 amino acids. The CDR3 reads CASSPRDRGGFFAYEQYF. CDR3 coding DNA: TGTGCCAGCAGCCCCCGAGACAGGGGCGGTTTTTTTGCCTACGAGCAGTACTTC.

This clone occurred once. The chain employs TRBV7-2 and TRBJ1-2; 9 positions agree with TRBD1. The V and J ends lost 5 bases and 8 bases, in that order; junction bases with no gene match: 6. This CDR3 has 13 amino acids. Germline V lookup: CDR1 SGHTA, CDR2 FQGNSA. The CDR3 bases are TGTGCCAGCAGCACGAGGGACAGGGACGGCTACACCTTC. It is translated as CASSTRDRDGYTF.